Listed here are 28 T cell receptor beta chains from one sample, sequenced in a study of PD-1 blockade in mismatch repair-deficient tumors. Generated by immunoSEQ multiplex PCR, the TCRdb table keeps only in-frame clones and is missing some. Here the sample spans around 100,000 clones, more than 60% being singletons. The input for sequencing was peripheral blood, taken approximately 14 months after starting pembrolizumab. The source of these receptors is an adult with mismatch repair-deficient cancer.

This clone was counted once. The chain is built from TRBV5-4 and TRBJ2-2; possibly TRBD1 for D (5 bases). The germline gives CDR1 SGHNT, CDR2 YYREEE (reference sequence). The CDR3 totals 17 residues. Deletions cut 4 bases from V and 0 bases from J, with 16 bases between. The CDR3: CASSQSGIKANTGELFF. The CDR3 DNA is TGTGCCAGCAGCCAATCAGGGATCAAGGCGAACACCGGGGAGCTGTTTTTT.

Turning to this clone: The same CDR3 is also encoded by other DNA sequences in this sample. This chain links TRBV18 with TRBJ2-5; D is uncertain. Trimming shortened V by 0 bases and J by 4 bases, and 3 bases separated the two germline ends. In germline, CDR1 is KGHSH, CDR2 LQKENI. The length of the CDR3 is 12 residues. As DNA, the CDR3 is TGTGCCAGCTCACCACCGGGAGAGACCCAGTACTTC. It codes for CASSPPGETQYF. The complete variable domain, with remaining parts taken from reference TRBV18 and TRBJ2-5, reads NAGVMQNPRHLVRRRGQEARLRCSPMKGHSHVYWYRQLPEEGLKFMVYLQKENIIDESGMPKERFSAEFPKEGPSILRIQQVVRGDSAAYFCASSPPGETQYFGPGTRLLVL.

This chain joins TRBV5-1 and TRBJ2-5, with D tentatively TRBD1 or TRBD2 (7 bases each). This CDR3 is 14 amino acids long. Trimming took off 3 bases at V and 4 bases at J, with 13 bases between the two ends. The germline V gene has CDR1 SGHRS and CDR2 YFSETQ. CDR3 region: CASSSTRGGETQYF. CDR3 bases: TGCGCCAGCAGCTCAACCAGGGGGGGAGAGACCCAGTACTTC.

The chain uses TRBV27 and TRBJ2-1; TRBD2 aligns across 10 bases. Germline V gives CDR1 MNHEY, CDR2 SMNVEV (reference sequence). The V gene end was trimmed by 1 base and the J gene end by 4 bases; junction bases not matched to a gene: 4. The CDR3 has 16 residues. CDR3 nucleotides: TGTGCCAGCAGTTTATTTCTAGCGGGAGCGTACAATGAGCAGTTCTTC. Translated, it gives CASSLFLAGAYNEQFF.

J is TRBJ2-7 and V is TRBV18, with TRBD1 matching over 10 bases. Losses at the gene ends were 5 bases for V and 3 bases for J; bases not matched to a gene: 10. Germline V CDR1 and CDR2: KGHSH, LQKENI. CDR3 length: 16 amino acids. Here the CDR3 reads CASSSEGTGAYYEQYF. The CDR3 bases are TGTGCCAGCTCATCAGAAGGGACAGGGGCGTACTACGAGCAGTACTTC.

This clone has a single count. V is TRBV7-6 and J is TRBJ2-5, with 12 bases that match TRBD2. Per the germline V gene, CDR1 is SGHVS and CDR2 is FNYEAQ. Trimming cost V 5 bases and J 4 bases; bases outside gene matches: 8. CDR3 length: 16 residues. The CDR3 protein is CASSARTSGNRETQYF. DNA of the CDR3: TGTGCCAGCAGCGCCCGGACTAGCGGGAACCGAGAGACCCAGTACTTC. Together with reference TRBV7-6 and TRBJ2-5, the CDR3 gives the full variable domain: GAGVSQSPRYKVTKRGQDVALRCDPISGHVSLYWYRQALGQGPEFLTYFNYEAQQDKSGLPNDRFSAERPEGSISTLTIQRTEQRDSAMYRCASSARTSGNRETQYFGPGTRLLVL.

The chain links TRBV27 to TRBJ2-2; D remains unclear. V was shortened by 8 bases and J by 1 base, with 11 bases between the two germline ends. There are 14 residues in the CDR3. Germline assignment: CDR1 MNHEY and CDR2 SMNVEV (reference sequence). CDR3 in DNA: TGTGCCAGCCGCTTCGGGCAGAACACCGGGGAGCTGTTTTTT. Translating it yields CASRFGQNTGELFF.

The chain has TRBV10-3 and TRBJ2-1; 12 nucleotides agree with TRBD2. The CDR3 runs to 16 residues. Germline loops: CDR1 ENHRY, CDR2 SYGVKD. V trimming: 3 bases; J trimming: 9 bases; junction bases outside the gene matches: 9. CDR3 region: CAISERTSGILVEQFF. In DNA, the CDR3 is TGTGCCATCAGTGAAAGGACTAGCGGGATTTTGGTTGAGCAGTTCTTC.

J is TRBJ2-2 and V is TRBV6-5, with 12 bases matching TRBD1. Trimming at V came to 1 base and at J to 7 bases, leaving 4 bases not matched to a gene. Germline lookup yields CDR1 MNHEY and CDR2 SVGAGI. The CDR3 runs to 16 residues. The CDR3 sequence is CASSYWGQGAGGELFF. The CDR3 bases are TGTGCCAGCAGTTACTGGGGACAGGGGGCCGGCGGGGAGCTGTTTTTT.

This clone was recorded at least ten times. The same CDR3 also results from other DNA sequences found in this sample. The rearrangement joins TRBV30 to TRBJ1-3, with 7 nucleotides matching TRBD1. The germline gives CDR1 GTSNPN, CDR2 SVGIG (reference sequence). The V and J ends lost 3 bases and 1 base, in that order; junction bases with no gene match: 3. The CDR3 has 14 amino acids. The CDR3 DNA follows: TGTGCCTGGAGCAAGACAGGGTCTGGAAACACCATATATTTT. It specifies CAWSKTGSGNTIYF. Variable domain in full (rest from reference TRBV30 and TRBJ1-3): SQTIHQWPATLVQPVGSPLSLECTVEGTSNPNLYWYRQAAGRGLQLLFYSVGIGQISSEVPQNLSASRPQDRQFILSSKKLLLSDSGFYLCAWSKTGSGNTIYFGEGSWLTVV.

The chain combines TRBV29-1 with TRBJ2-1; no firm D call. Trimming shortened V by 6 bases and J by 0 bases, and 9 bases separated the two germline ends. CDR3 length: 13 amino acids. Germline loops: CDR1 SQVTM, CDR2 ANQGSEA. The DNA of the CDR3 is TGCAGCGTCGAACTATACTCCTACAATGAGCAGTTCTTC. As protein: CSVELYSYNEQFF.

This chain connects TRBV4-2 to TRBJ2-1; D perhaps matches TRBD2 (5 bases). This CDR3 has 13 residues. CDR1 LGHNA and CDR2 YNFKEQ come from the germline V gene. Between the trimmed V and J ends, which lost 8 bases and 8 bases, there was a span of 16 bases. The CDR3 nucleotides read TGTGCCAGCCGAGCACGGGGAGAAGATGAGCAGTTCTTC. Residues: CASRARGEDEQFF.

This chain connects TRBV30 to TRBJ2-5; 7 bases map to TRBD2. This CDR3 comprises 17 residues. V shed 0 bases, J shed 1 base, and the junction held 11 bases outside the gene matches. Germline assignment: CDR1 GTSNPN and CDR2 SVGIG (reference sequence). Here the CDR3 reads CAWSVHRSGTFQETQYF. CDR3 bases: TGTGCCTGGAGTGTACACAGGAGCGGGACCTTCCAAGAGACCCAGTACTTC.

The chain joins TRBV6-5 to TRBJ1-3; no definite D call. V was clipped by 8 bases and J by 1 base, with 6 bases between them. This CDR3 contains 12 residues. The germline V gene encodes CDR1 MNHEY and CDR2 SVGAGI. DNA of the CDR3: TGTGCCAGCGGCCAATCTGGAAACACCATATATTTT. Its protein product is CASGQSGNTIYF.

This clone came up a few times. The chain recombines TRBV20-1 with TRBJ1-2; a possible D gene is TRBD1 (6 bases). Germline CDR1 reads DFQATT; CDR2 reads SNEGSKA (reference sequence). V lost 5 bases to trimming and J lost 6 bases, with 10 bases between them. The CDR3 is 11 amino acids. The CDR3 DNA follows: TGCAGTGCTGGGCAGGGGAATGGCTACACCTTC. Its protein is CSAGQGNGYTF.

This clone is a singleton in its sample. The gene calls are TRBV5-4 and TRBJ2-5, with D perhaps matching TRBD2 (5 bases). This CDR3 is built from 14 residues. Germline V gene lookup returns CDR1 SGHNT and CDR2 YYREEE (reference sequence). The V end lost 2 bases, the J end lost 1 base, and 9 bases lay between the germline ends. The CDR3 DNA sequence: TGTGCCAGCAGCTTCTGGACTGTCCAAGAGACCCAGTACTTC. This encodes CASSFWTVQETQYF.

The chain combines TRBV7-2 with TRBJ1-4; TRBD1 aligns across 7 bases. Germline V gene data show CDR1 as SGHTA and CDR2 as FQGNSA. V was clipped by 4 bases and J by 7 bases; unmatched bases: 3. CDR3 length equals 13 residues. The CDR3 sequence: CASSSTGSEKLFF. Written as DNA, the CDR3 is TGTGCCAGCAGCTCGACAGGGAGTGAAAAACTGTTTTTT.

The V call is TRBV29-1, the J call TRBJ2-1, with 12 positions matching TRBD1. CDR1 and CDR2 (germline): SQVTM, ANQGSEA. J was trimmed by 8 bases and V by 3 bases; bases with no gene match: 8. The CDR3 consists of 15 residues. CDR3 loop: CSVDTGQGARDEQFF. DNA for the CDR3: TGCAGCGTTGATACGGGACAGGGGGCTCGGGATGAGCAGTTCTTC.

This rearrangement joins TRBV25-1 to TRBJ2-7; TRBD1 matches at 11 bases. The length of the CDR3 is 16 residues. The J segment lost 6 bases and the V segment lost 3 bases, leaving 10 bases of the junction unmatched. Germline loops: CDR1 MGHDK, CDR2 SYGVNS. CDR3 protein: CASSELGTGGLGEQYF. The CDR3 DNA reads TGTGCCAGCAGTGAGCTTGGGACAGGGGGATTGGGCGAGCAGTACTTC.

CDR3 DNA sequence: TGCAGCGTTGAAGAAGAGACTAGCGGGACCTACGAGCAGTACTTC. Translation: CSVEEETSGTYEQYF. The V and J genes are TRBV29-1 and TRBJ2-7; 11 nucleotides match TRBD2. This CDR3 spans 15 amino acids. Per the germline V gene, CDR1 is SQVTM and CDR2 is ANQGSEA. Trimming removed 0 bases from V and 2 bases from J; junction bases left unmatched: 3.

The chain is built from TRBV10-3 and TRBJ2-3; 9 nucleotides agree with TRBD2. The J segment lost 6 bases and the V segment lost 0 bases, leaving 16 bases of the junction unmatched. The CDR3 is 19 residues long. The germline gives CDR1 ENHRY, CDR2 SYGVKD. The CDR3 here is CAISESSSGRNGVRDTQYF. CDR3 bases: TGTGCCATCAGTGAGTCTTCCAGCGGGAGGAATGGAGTACGGGATACGCAGTATTTT.

The chain has TRBV27 and TRBJ2-3, with D uncertain. V was clipped by 3 bases and J by 4 bases, with 8 bases between them. The CDR3 length is 13 residues. Germline assignment: CDR1 MNHEY and CDR2 SMNVEV (reference sequence). CDR3 in amino acids: CASSFPAADTQYF. CDR3 DNA sequence: TGTGCCAGCAGTTTCCCAGCCGCAGATACGCAGTATTTT.

V usage is TRBV5-8 and J usage is TRBJ1-1, with D possibly matching TRBD1 (5 bases). V was shortened by 4 bases and J by 3 bases, with 25 bases between the two germline ends. This CDR3 is 18 amino acids long. From germline, CDR1 is SGHTS and CDR2 YDEGEE. The CDR3 spells CASSPDETVGKGDTEAFF. In DNA form, the CDR3 reads TGTGCCAGCAGCCCAGACGAAACAGTGGGCAAAGGGGACACTGAAGCTTTCTTT.

The chain is built from TRBV9 and TRBJ2-2; unclear D gene. The V and J ends lost 2 bases and 0 bases respectively, with 11 bases between them. Germline V gives CDR1 SGDLS, CDR2 YYNGEE. The CDR3 contains 16 residues. CDR3 nucleotides: TGTGCCAGCAGCGTCTCACGGTTTGCGAACACCGGGGAGCTGTTTTTT. Translating gives CASSVSRFANTGELFF.

CDR3 DNA sequence: TGTGCCAGCAGACAACAGGGCAACACTGAAGCTTTCTTT. Amino acids: CASRQQGNTEAFF. This chain uses TRBV6-6 with TRBJ1-1; maybe TRBD1 (6 bases). In germline, CDR1 is MNHNY, CDR2 SVGAGI (reference sequence). The V and J ends lost 6 bases and 2 bases respectively, with 10 bases between them. The length of the CDR3 is 13 residues.

The sample holds a few counts of this clone. CDR3 DNA: TGCGCCAGCAGCTCACTTAGCGGGAGCACAGATACGCAGTATTTT. Protein: CASSSLSGSTDTQYF. J is TRBJ2-3 and V is TRBV5-1; TRBD2 agrees at 7 bases. V trimming: 3 bases; J trimming: 0 bases; junction bases outside the gene matches: 4. This CDR3 has 15 amino acids. Germline values: CDR1 SGHRS, CDR2 YFSETQ.

The chain uses TRBV28 and TRBJ1-4, with D tentatively TRBD1 (6 bases). The germline V gene encodes CDR1 MDHEN and CDR2 SYDVKM. V was shortened by 1 base and J by 4 bases, with 19 bases between the two germline ends. CDR3 size: 18 residues. DNA for the CDR3: TGTGCCAGCAGTTTATTCGGTAGACAGGTTCGGGATAATGAAAAACTGTTTTTT. Its translation is CASSLFGRQVRDNEKLFF.

This clone was picked up many times. The chain recombines TRBV30 with TRBJ1-3; possibly TRBD1 for D (5 bases). Germline CDR1 is GTSNPN and CDR2 is SVGIG (reference sequence). The V and J ends lost 1 base and 4 bases respectively, with 11 bases between them. This CDR3 region has 14 residues. CDR3 amino acids: CAWSAGQGGNTIYF. DNA of the CDR3: TGTGCCTGGAGTGCGGGGCAGGGAGGAAACACCATATATTTT.